These T cell receptor beta chains were read from a single sample in a study of vaccination and CD4 T cells after COVID-19. TCRdb processed the PCR reads anew with MiXCR; each CDR3 protein has one entry. This table has some 12,000 distinct CDR3 sequences, roughly 30% appearing once. These receptors' antigens are unknown. The sequencing here drew on CD4+ T cells from blood, cultured in vitro, taken after SARS-CoV-2 vaccination. These receptors all stem from a human donor who had recovered from COVID-19. Both conserved end residues are part of each CDR3. The D gene is left open where the match is weak. Clone size is given for some rows only: seen once, a few or many times, or a class if the clone is expanded.

TRBV19	TRBD1	TRBJ2-5	medium-sized	CASSWTGARETQYF	TGTGCCAGTTCTTGGACAGGGGCTAGGGAGACCCAGTACTTC
TRBV6-1	TRBD1	TRBJ2-7	NA	CASRPQGTARGEQYF	TGTGCCAGCAGACCCCAGGGGACAGCGAGGGGCGAGCAGTACTTC
TRBV7-8	NA	TRBJ2-7	few	CASSFIRGRSSYEQYF	TGTGCCAGCAGCTTCATTCGGGGGCGGAGCTCCTACGAGCAGTACTTC
TRBV27	TRBD2	TRBJ2-7	medium-sized	CASSSGLAGVYEQYF	TGTGCCAGCAGCTCGGGACTAGCGGGAGTCTACGAGCAGTACTTC
TRBV11-3	TRBD2	TRBJ2-3	NA	CASSLGPAGGSVDTQYF	TGTGCCAGCAGCTTAGGGCCTGCGGGAGGCAGTGTCGATACGCAGTATTTT
TRBV14	NA	TRBJ1-1	NA	CASRWGGNTEAFF	TGTGCCAGCCGATGGGGGGGGAACACTGAAGCTTTCTTT
TRBV24-1	NA	TRBJ1-5	medium-sized	CATSDGAFGPDQPQHF	TGTGCCACCAGTGATGGGGCCTTCGGGCCAGATCAGCCCCAGCATTTT
TRBV6-1	NA	TRBJ1-1	NA	CASSTLNTEALF	TGTGCCAGCAGTACACTGAACACTGAAGCTCTCTTT
TRBV5-1	NA	TRBJ2-3	NA	CASSLDAYTDTQYF	TGCGCCAGCAGCTTGGACGCTTACACAGATACGCAGTATTTT
TRBV7-2	NA	TRBJ2-5	NA	CASSLAGVLGTQYF	TGTGCCAGCAGCTTAGCGGGGGTATTGGGGACCCAGTACTTC
TRBV10-3	NA	TRBJ2-3	few	CAISELVANTDTQYF	TGTGCCATCAGTGAGTTGGTAGCGAACACAGATACGCAGTATTTT
TRBV6-5	NA	TRBJ2-2	few	CASSYGQSNTGELFF	TGTGCCAGCAGTTACGGACAGTCGAACACCGGGGAGCTGTTTTTT
TRBV6-5	TRBD1	TRBJ1-5	NA	CASSYSGQISSNQPQHF	TGTGCCAGCAGTTACTCGGGACAGATAAGTAGCAATCAGCCCCAGCATTTT
TRBV28	NA	TRBJ1-5	NA	CASSTRKASNQPQHF	TGTGCCAGCTCTACCCGGAAGGCTAGCAATCAGCCCCAGCATTTT
TRBV6-1	NA	TRBJ2-1	NA	CASSSRGHNEQFF	TGTGCCAGCAGCTCCCGGGGGCACAATGAGCAGTTCTTC
TRBV6-1	TRBD2	TRBJ2-5	NA	CASRTSGTSGRRGETQYF	TGTGCCAGCAGAACATCCGGGACTAGCGGGAGAAGAGGAGAGACCCAGTACTTC
TRBV20-1	TRBD2	TRBJ2-7	few	CSASGTSGWATEQYF	TGCAGTGCTAGTGGGACTAGCGGGTGGGCTACAGAGCAGTACTTC
TRBV6-1	TRBD2	TRBJ2-5	few	CASRGGPLQYF	TGTGCCAGCAGGGGAGGGCCTCTCCAGTACTTC
TRBV7-3	NA	TRBJ2-2	NA	CASSFRGSSDTGELFF	TGTGCCAGCAGTTTTCGAGGGAGTTCGGACACCGGGGAGCTGTTTTTT
TRBV7-3	TRBD1	TRBJ1-5	NA	CASSPTGGQSQHF	TGTGCCAGCAGTCCGACAGGGGGACAGTCCCAGCATTTT
TRBV20-1	NA	TRBJ1-5	few	CSAATGLYSNQPQHF	TGCAGTGCTGCAACCGGACTGTATAGCAATCAGCCCCAGCATTTT
TRBV6-2/TRBV6-3	TRBD2	TRBJ2-4	NA	CASSGAGVGENIQYF	TGTGCCAGCAGTGGAGCGGGAGTGGGGGAAAACATTCAGTACTTC
TRBV7-6	NA	TRBJ2-2	NA	CASRKQEYTGELFF	TGTGCCAGCAGGAAACAGGAGTACACCGGGGAGCTGTTTTTT
TRBV4-3	NA	TRBJ2-1	NA	CASSPSGTPYNEQFF	TGCGCCAGCAGCCCATCGGGGACCCCCTACAATGAGCAGTTCTTC
TRBV7-9	NA	TRBJ1-3	NA	CASSLALKGVVSGNTIYF	TGTGCCAGCAGCTTAGCGCTCAAGGGGGTTGTGAGTGGAAACACCATATATTTT
TRBV5-4	NA	TRBJ1-4	few	CASNRWGGTNEKLFF	TGTGCCAGCAACCGCTGGGGGGGGACTAATGAAAAACTGTTTTTT
TRBV28	TRBD1	TRBJ2-7	NA	CASSLLDRVGHEQYF	TGTGCCAGCAGTTTGCTCGACAGGGTCGGCCACGAGCAGTACTTC
TRBV7-6	TRBD2	TRBJ2-3	few	CASSQSNLAGHSDTQYF	TGTGCCAGCAGCCAGTCAAATCTAGCGGGCCACTCAGATACGCAGTATTTT